This TCR beta chain emerged from a study of human T cells and chemical hapten exposure. Study-wide context: During the roughly 26-week study period, patients had diphenylcyclopropenone applied to the scalp every week. Mainly, slight library volume differences in the pool made TCR yields vary.

Time point: patch test 2, 6 weeks after DPC sensitization. Described treatment: therapeutic diphenylcyclopropenone sensitization with weekly scalp DPC. As regards this clonotype: Its antigen is undetermined.

The study used a library that attached unique molecular identifiers to individual cDNA molecules. TCRdb passed the RACE reads through MiXCR, listing each CDR3 protein once. The sample includes 350,000 to 400,000 distinct CDR3 sequences, about 6% of them seen just once. Findings and caveats of the study: Compared with pre-sensitization or healthy control sets, expanded TCRs clustered more.

The CDR3 sequence is 14 residues long. The V gene end was trimmed by 3 bases and the J gene end by 8 bases; junction bases not matched to a gene: 7. Germline V gene data show CDR1 as MDHEN and CDR2 as SYDVKM. The chain has TRBV28 and TRBJ1-1; 9 bases agree with TRBD1. The TCR sequence derives from a woman younger than 35 with alopecia areata. Some clones in this sample may be carry-over from other donors' samples. The input for sequencing was whole blood, taken in connection with sensitization to the hapten diphenylcyclopropenone (DPC). CDR3 DNA: TGTGCCAGCAGTTTCGGGACAGGGAGAGGGGAAGCTTTCTTT. Residues: CASSFGTGRGEAFF.